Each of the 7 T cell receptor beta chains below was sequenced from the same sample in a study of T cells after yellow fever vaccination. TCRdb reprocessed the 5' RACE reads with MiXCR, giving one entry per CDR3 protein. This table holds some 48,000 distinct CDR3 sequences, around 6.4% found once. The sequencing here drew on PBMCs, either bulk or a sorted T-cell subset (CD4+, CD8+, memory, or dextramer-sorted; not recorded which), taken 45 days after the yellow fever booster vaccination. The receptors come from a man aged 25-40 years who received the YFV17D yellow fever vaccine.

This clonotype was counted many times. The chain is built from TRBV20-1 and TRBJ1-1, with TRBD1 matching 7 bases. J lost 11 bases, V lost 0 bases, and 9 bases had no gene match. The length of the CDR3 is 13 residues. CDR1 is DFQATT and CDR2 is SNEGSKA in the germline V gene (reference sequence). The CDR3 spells CSAREGWTGVAFF. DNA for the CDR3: TGCAGTGCTAGAGAAGGTTGGACAGGCGTCGCTTTCTTT.

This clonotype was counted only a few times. CDR3 residues: CATHPIIAGGRDEQFF. The CDR3 coding sequence is TGTGCCACCCATCCCATCATTGCAGGGGGTAGGGATGAGCAGTTCTTC. The chain employs TRBV2 and TRBJ2-1; 7 bases match TRBD1. The ends lost 10 bases at V and 8 bases at J; junction bases unmatched: 20. CDR3 length equals 16 residues. Per the germline V gene, CDR1 is SNHLY and CDR2 is FYNNEI.

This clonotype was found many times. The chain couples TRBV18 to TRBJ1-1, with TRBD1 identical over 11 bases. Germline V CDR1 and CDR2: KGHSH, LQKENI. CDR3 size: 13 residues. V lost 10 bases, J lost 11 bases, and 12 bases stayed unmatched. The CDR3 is CATDSGQGAAAFF. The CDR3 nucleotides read TGTGCCACCGACTCCGGACAGGGGGCCGCGGCTTTCTTT.

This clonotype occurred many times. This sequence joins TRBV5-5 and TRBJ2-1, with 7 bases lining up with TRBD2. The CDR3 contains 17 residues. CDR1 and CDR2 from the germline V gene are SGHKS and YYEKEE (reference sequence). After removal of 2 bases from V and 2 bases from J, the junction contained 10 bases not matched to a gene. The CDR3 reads CASSLSIAGLTYNEQFF. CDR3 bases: TGTGCCAGCAGCTTAAGTATAGCGGGCTTGACCTACAATGAGCAGTTCTTC.

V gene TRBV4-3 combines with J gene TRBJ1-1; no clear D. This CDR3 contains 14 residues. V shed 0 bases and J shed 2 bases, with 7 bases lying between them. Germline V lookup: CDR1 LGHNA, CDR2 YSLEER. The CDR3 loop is CASSQDERNTEAFF. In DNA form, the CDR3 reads TGCGCCAGCAGCCAAGATGAGCGTAACACTGAAGCTTTCTTT.

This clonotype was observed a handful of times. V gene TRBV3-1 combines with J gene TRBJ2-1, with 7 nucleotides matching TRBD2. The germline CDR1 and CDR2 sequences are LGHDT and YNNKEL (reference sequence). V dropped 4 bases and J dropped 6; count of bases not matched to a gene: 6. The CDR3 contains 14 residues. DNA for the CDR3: TGTGCCAGCAGCCCCCCCAGCGGGATCAATGAGCAGTTCTTC. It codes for CASSPPSGINEQFF.

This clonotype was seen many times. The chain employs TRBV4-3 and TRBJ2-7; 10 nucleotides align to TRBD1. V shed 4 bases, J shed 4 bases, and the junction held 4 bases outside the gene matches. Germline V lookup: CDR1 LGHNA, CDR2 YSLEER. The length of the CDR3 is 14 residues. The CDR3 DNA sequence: TGCGCCAGCAGCCCACCGGACAGGGGGTACGAGCAGTACTTC. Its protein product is CASSPPDRGYEQYF.